Shown below are 4 T cell receptor beta chains from a single sample sequenced in a study of T cells in Graves' hyperthyroidism and ophthalmopathy. TCR beta CDR3 sequences were amplified from RNA transcripts. First-round RT-PCR with HTBI primers amplified the TCR CDR3 region. One entry per CDR3 protein, called by TCRdb with MiXCR from the multiplex PCR reads. The profile covers under 500,000 distinct CDR3 sequences, with over 11% appearing a single time and over 25% taken by the ten largest. The material sequenced was blood. Receptors were obtained from a man between 45 and 60 years old with Graves' ophthalmopathy.

Ten or more counts support this clonotype. V and J are TRBV30 and TRBJ2-1, with TRBD2 matching over 8 bases. V shed 5 bases, J shed 8 bases, and the junction held 14 bases outside the gene matches. CDR1 and CDR2 from the germline V gene are GTSNPN and SVGIG (reference sequence). This CDR3 comprises 15 residues. CDR3 sequence (DNA): TGTGCCTGGCGAAACCCGGGACTAGTAAGCGATGAGCAGTTCTTC. Translating it yields CAWRNPGLVSDEQFF.

There are many counts of this clonotype. V and J are TRBV3-1 and TRBJ1-2; D not resolved. CDR3 length equals 13 residues. V was clipped by 5 bases and J by 8 bases, with 15 bases between them. Germline V gene data show CDR1 as LGHDT and CDR2 as YNNKEL (reference sequence). CDR3 bases: TGTGCCAGCAGCTCAACAGCCGTCAGCGGCTACACCTTC. Translating gives CASSSTAVSGYTF.

This clonotype was detected only a few times. V gene TRBV19 combines with J gene TRBJ1-2; TRBD1 aligns across 8 bases. Per the germline V gene, CDR1 is LNHDA and CDR2 is SQIVND (reference sequence). V lost 4 bases and J lost 4; bases outside the gene matches: 8. The CDR3 spans 15 residues. The CDR3 here is CASSTGTGPRYGYTF. CDR3 in DNA: TGTGCCAGTAGTACCGGGACAGGCCCCCGCTATGGCTACACCTTC.

This clonotype showed up many times. The chain uses TRBV5-5 and TRBJ2-3, with 8 bases matching TRBD2. The CDR3 loop spans 16 amino acids. Germline CDR1 reads SGHKS; CDR2 reads YYEKEE (reference sequence). V was clipped by 7 bases and J by 2 bases; unmatched bases: 12. CDR3 loop: CASCRTSPPSTDTQYF. The CDR3, as DNA: TGTGCCAGCTGCCGGACTAGCCCCCCGTCCACAGATACGCAGTATTTT.